This paragraph reports one TCR beta chain. Blood was drawn once from each donor into heparinised tubes. The draws averaged around 0.12 L. The authors reverse transcribed all of the isolated RNA, so sequencing captured expressed TCRB transcripts. The repertoire was sequenced with immunoSEQ multiplex PCR; TCRdb's copy has only in-frame clones and lacks some. The sample records some 25,000 clones, 55% to 75% being singletons. This specimen comes from a study of beta chain features in type 1 diabetes. V dropped 6 bases and J dropped 0 bases, with 13 bases sitting between them. The CDR3 extends over 15 amino acids. The germline V gene encodes CDR1 SGHRS and CDR2 YFSETQ.

Source material: Tregs from blood. The J gene is TRBJ1-3, the V gene TRBV5-1; no firm D call. This TCR derives from a woman aged 40 to 50 in good health. The CDR3 spells CASTPNAGSGNTIYF. CDR3 coding DNA: TGCGCCAGCACACCGAACGCAGGCTCTGGAAACACCATATATTTT. The whole variable domain, filled in from reference TRBV5-1 and TRBJ1-3, reads KAGVTQTPRYLIKTRGQQVTLSCSPISGHRSVSWYQQTPGQGLQFLFEYFSETQRNKGNFPGRFSGRQFSNSRSEMNVSTLELGDSALYLCASTPNAGSGNTIYFGEGSWLTVV.